Shown below are 25 T cell receptor beta chains from a single sample sequenced in a study of human T cells and chemical hapten exposure. One entry per CDR3 protein results from TCRdb running MiXCR on the RACE reads. The sample carries around 330,000 distinct CDR3 sequences, roughly 6% recorded once. Time point denoted: pre-sensitization, week 0. The treatment: therapeutic diphenylcyclopropenone sensitization with weekly scalp DPC. Source: whole blood, taken in connection with sensitization to the hapten diphenylcyclopropenone (DPC). The receptors stem from a woman aged 18-30 years with alopecia areata. Some clones in this sample may be carry-over from other donors' samples.

This clonotype was recorded many times. J is TRBJ1-4 and V is TRBV7-9; D is uncertain. Trimming took 5 bases from V and 2 from J, leaving 12 bases between them. Germline CDR1 SEHNR, CDR2 FQNEAQ (reference sequence). This CDR3 region has 15 residues. For the CDR3, the DNA is TGTGCCAGCAGCCGTAGAGGGCCGACTAATGAAAAACTGTTTTTT. Amino acid sequence: CASSRRGPTNEKLFF.

This clonotype came up many times. The chain combines TRBV6-2 or TRBV6-3 with TRBJ2-3, with 9 bases that match TRBD2. Looked up from germline, CDR1 is MNHEY and CDR2 is SVGEGT. V was pared by 4 bases and J by 7 bases, with 9 bases of the junction left unmatched. The CDR3 is 15 amino acids. The CDR3 bases are TGTGCCAGCAGTTTCCCGCTAGCGGGGCCTAATACGCAGTATTTT. It codes for CASSFPLAGPNTQYF.

In its sample, this clonotype was seen many times. The genes are TRBV12-3 or TRBV12-4 and TRBJ2-1; D gene unclear. The CDR3 length is 13 residues. With 1 base removed from V and 4 bases from J, the gap between germline ends came to 5 bases. This CDR3 reads CASSLGDYNEQFF. The DNA for the CDR3 is TGTGCCAGCAGTTTAGGGGATTACAATGAGCAGTTCTTC.

This clonotype occurred many times. This rearrangement joins TRBV4-1 to TRBJ2-4; TRBD1 is a possible D gene (8 bases). The V end was cut by 5 bases, the J end by 8 bases, with 22 bases between. Germline CDR1 is MGHRA and CDR2 is YSYEKL. The CDR3 has 16 residues. CDR3 nucleotide sequence: TGCGCCAGCAGCGGGAGGGACAGGTCAGGTTCGGACATTCAGTACTTC. Protein: CASSGRDRSGSDIQYF.

This clonotype was seen ten or more times. The chain carries TRBV29-1 and TRBJ1-2; D may be TRBD1 (5 bases). CDR1 and CDR2 from the germline V gene are SQVTM and ANQGSEA. The CDR3 runs to 14 residues. Deletions cut 0 bases from V and 5 bases from J, with 13 bases between. The CDR3: CSVEDQGRHYGYTF. DNA of the CDR3: TGCAGCGTTGAAGATCAGGGTAGACATTATGGCTACACCTTC.

The chain combines TRBV21-1 with TRBJ1-4; the table's D call TRBD1 went unverified against the DNA. TRBV21-1 is a known pseudogene. This CDR3 comprises 16 residues. The CDR3 protein is CASSKVVQGKGEKLFF. CDR3 nucleotides: TGTGCCAGCAGCAAAGTGGTACAGGGAAAAGGAGAAAAACTGTTTTTT.

This clonotype was counted many times. The chain couples TRBV5-1 to TRBJ1-5; D gene ambiguous. Germline V gene lookup returns CDR1 SGHRS and CDR2 YFSETQ. V was pared by 0 bases and J by 5 bases, with 9 bases between. This CDR3 spans 14 amino acids. The chain's CDR3 is CASSLGGRDQPQHF. The CDR3 DNA reads as TGCGCCAGCAGCTTGGGGGGTCGGGATCAGCCCCAGCATTTT. Filled out from reference TRBV5-1 and TRBJ1-5, the complete variable domain reads KAGVTQTPRYLIKTRGQQVTLSCSPISGHRSVSWYQQTPGQGLQFLFEYFSETQRNKGNFPGRFSGRQFSNSRSEMNVSTLELGDSALYLCASSLGGRDQPQHFGDGTRLSIL.

This chain links TRBV24-1 with TRBJ2-3, with TRBD1 matching over 8 bases. The CDR3 contains 19 residues. Germline CDR1 reads KGHDR; CDR2 reads SFDVKD. V shed 0 bases and J 4 bases; nucleotides not matched to a gene: 14. The CDR3 nucleotides read TGTGCCACCAGTGATTTGCGCCCCGCAGGGGGCGTTTTGGCAGATACGCAGTATTTT. Translation: CATSDLRPAGGVLADTQYF.

This chain connects TRBV7-8 to TRBJ1-5, with 7 nucleotides matching TRBD1. V dropped 4 bases and J dropped 0; count of bases not matched to a gene: 3. The CDR3 extends over 15 amino acids. Per germline, CDR1 SGHVS and CDR2 FQNEAQ. CDR3: CASSSGQLSNQPQHF. Here the CDR3 DNA reads TGTGCCAGCAGCTCGGGACAGCTTAGCAATCAGCCCCAGCATTTT.

This clonotype was recorded many times. The chain combines TRBV6-6 with TRBJ1-1; perhaps TRBD1 as D (5 bases). Germline assignment: CDR1 MNHNY and CDR2 SVGAGI (reference sequence). This CDR3 is built from 13 residues. The germline V and J ends were trimmed by 2 bases and 6 bases, with 10 bases remaining between them. In nucleotides, the CDR3 is TGTGCCAGCAGTTACGGGCAGGGCGCTGAAGCTTTCTTT. It specifies CASSYGQGAEAFF.

In its sample, this clonotype was seen a few times. The chain recombines TRBV27 with TRBJ1-5, with D possibly matching TRBD1 (6 bases). V lost 5 bases to trimming and J lost 6 bases, with 11 bases between them. This CDR3 spans 13 amino acids. Per germline, CDR1 MNHEY and CDR2 SMNVEV (reference sequence). The CDR3 DNA follows: TGTGCCAGCAGTCAGGGGACGGTTCAGCCCCAGCATTTT. Residues: CASSQGTVQPQHF.

The table lists this clonotype with many counts. V and J are TRBV7-8 and TRBJ1-2; no definite D call. The CDR3 consists of 14 residues. Trimming took off 2 bases at V and 2 bases at J, with 9 bases between the two ends. From germline, CDR1 is SGHVS and CDR2 FQNEAQ. CDR3 DNA: TGTGCCAGCAGCTTAACAGAGTCCAACTATGGCTACACCTTC. This sequence encodes CASSLTESNYGYTF.

This clonotype has at least ten counts. The chain combines TRBV4-3 with TRBJ1-1; possibly TRBD1 for D (5 bases). The CDR3 runs 14 residues. The V and J ends lost 4 bases and 4 bases respectively, with 13 bases between them. The germline V gene has CDR1 LGHNA and CDR2 YSLEER. CDR3 nucleotides: TGCGCCAGCAGCCGGGGTTCAGGGAGCACTGAAGCTTTCTTT. This sequence encodes CASSRGSGSTEAFF.

This clonotype has a count of ten or more. V gene TRBV5-5 combines with J gene TRBJ1-1; D not resolved. Germline values: CDR1 SGHKS, CDR2 YYEKEE (reference sequence). The CDR3 extends over 16 amino acids. Trimming removed 0 bases at V and 5 bases at J, with 17 bases between. The CDR3 nucleotides are TGTGCCAGCAGCTTGGCCCCCGGGGTCTCGGGGACTGAAGCTTTCTTT. Its protein is CASSLAPGVSGTEAFF. The full variable domain, with the rest looked up from reference TRBV5-5 and TRBJ1-1, is DAGVTQSPTHLIKTRGQQVTLRCSPISGHKSVSWYQQVLGQGPQFIFQYYEKEERGRGNFPDRFSARQFPNYSSELNVNALLLGDSALYLCASSLAPGVSGTEAFFGQGTRLTVV.

This clonotype was seen many times. The chain recombines TRBV9 with TRBJ2-3; possibly TRBD2 for D (6 bases). The CDR3 is 16 residues long. The V gene lost 0 bases and the J gene lost 2 bases, with 13 bases spanning the gap. The germline V gene encodes CDR1 SGDLS and CDR2 YYNGEE. The CDR3 reads CASSVGNSGNTDTQYF. CDR3 in DNA: TGTGCCAGCAGCGTAGGTAATAGCGGAAACACAGATACGCAGTATTTT. The full variable domain, in which reference TRBV9 and TRBJ2-3 provide the parts outside the CDR3, is DSGVTQTPKHLITATGQRVTLRCSPRSGDLSVYWYQQSLDQGLQFLIQYYNGEERAKGNILERFSAQQFPDLHSELNLSSLELGDSALYFCASSVGNSGNTDTQYFGPGTRLTVL.

The genes are TRBV6-2 or TRBV6-3 and TRBJ2-7, with a possible D match to TRBD1 (5 bases). The CDR3 is 12 amino acids. Looked up from germline, CDR1 is MNHEY and CDR2 is SVGEGT. V lost 6 bases to trimming and J lost 2 bases, with 8 bases between them. Here the CDR3 reads CASRGAAYEQYF. The CDR3 region has the DNA TGTGCCAGCAGAGGGGCTGCCTACGAGCAGTACTTC.

The chain couples TRBV6-5 to TRBJ1-3, with TRBD1 identical over 7 bases. The trim removed 0 bases at V and 3 bases at J, leaving 2 bases unmatched. The CDR3 runs 15 residues. Looked up from germline, CDR1 is MNHEY and CDR2 is SVGAGI. CDR3 in amino acids: CASSYSGTVGNTIYF. In DNA form, the CDR3 reads TGTGCCAGCAGTTACTCCGGGACAGTTGGAAACACCATATATTTT.

This chain links TRBV7-8 with TRBJ2-1; 9 bases map to TRBD2. The germline CDR1 and CDR2 sequences are SGHVS and FQNEAQ. The CDR3 runs to 15 residues. V dropped 5 bases and J dropped 8; count of bases not matched to a gene: 10. The CDR3 is CASSPGLAFPHEQFF. The CDR3 DNA sequence: TGTGCCAGCAGCCCTGGACTAGCGTTTCCCCATGAGCAGTTCTTC.

A few counts support this clonotype. The rearrangement joins TRBV11-1 to TRBJ2-2; 7 bases agree with TRBD1. Trimming removed 0 bases from V and 3 bases from J; junction bases left unmatched: 7. This CDR3 region has 17 residues. Germline V gene sequence: CDR1 SGHAT, CDR2 FQDESV (reference sequence). The CDR3 is CASSLAYRGPDTGELFF. DNA of the CDR3: TGTGCCAGCAGCTTAGCGTACAGGGGACCGGACACCGGGGAGCTGTTTTTT.

This clonotype was detected only a few times. The rearrangement uses TRBV27 and TRBJ2-3; the D gene is possibly TRBD2 (7 bases). The CDR3 sequence is 16 residues long. Trimming took off 2 bases at V and 4 bases at J, with 16 bases between the two ends. The germline V gene has CDR1 MNHEY and CDR2 SMNVEV (reference sequence). The CDR3 protein is CASSLGGAISPDTQYF. CDR3 in DNA: TGTGCCAGCAGTTTAGGGGGGGCCATTTCCCCAGATACGCAGTATTTT.

This clonotype was counted many times. The chain joins TRBV5-4 to TRBJ1-2, with 7 bases matching TRBD1. CDR1 is SGHNT, CDR2 YYREEE, per germline (reference sequence). J lost 6 bases, V lost 2 bases, and 7 bases had no gene match. CDR3 length equals 14 residues. The CDR3 loop reads CASSLQGGGDGYTF. CDR3 bases: TGTGCCAGCAGCTTACAAGGGGGCGGAGATGGCTACACCTTC. The complete variable domain, with remaining parts taken from reference TRBV5-4 and TRBJ1-2, reads ETGVTQSPTHLIKTRGQQVTLRCSSQSGHNTVSWYQQALGQGPQFIFQYYREEENGRGNFPPRFSGLQFPNYSSELNVNALELDDSALYLCASSLQGGGDGYTFGSGTRLTVV.

This clonotype appeared many times. V is TRBV5-1 and J is TRBJ2-7, with D possibly TRBD1 on 6 matching bases. Per the germline V gene, CDR1 is SGHRS and CDR2 is YFSETQ. The CDR3 totals 17 residues. The V end was cut by 4 bases, the J end by 4 bases, with 24 bases between. Here the CDR3 DNA reads TGCGCCAGCAGCCAGAATAGCTTGGATTTGGGGGCTTACGAGCAGTACTTC. Encoded protein: CASSQNSLDLGAYEQYF.

This clonotype turned up a few times. V gene TRBV5-1 combines with J gene TRBJ2-4; tentative D call: TRBD1 (6 bases). CDR3 length equals 14 residues. Trimming took off 5 bases at V and 0 bases at J, with 9 bases between the two ends. CDR1 and CDR2 (germline): SGHRS, YFSETQ. The CDR3 coding sequence is TGCGCCAGCAGAAGGGACATAGCCAAAAACATTCAGTACTTC. The encoded protein is CASRRDIAKNIQYF.

This clonotype was seen at least ten times. The chain has TRBV12-3 or TRBV12-4 and TRBJ1-3; D is undetermined. CDR3 length equals 16 residues. The V end lost 5 bases, the J end lost 0 bases, and 14 bases lay between the germline ends. DNA for the CDR3: TGTGCCAGCAGTCCGCGGACGGTTATCTCTGGAAACACCATATATTTT. Residues: CASSPRTVISGNTIYF.

In this sample, this clonotype turned up a few times. The chain couples TRBV6-5 to TRBJ2-7, with D tentatively TRBD2 (6 bases). Germline V CDR1 and CDR2: MNHEY, SVGAGI. V was pared by 0 bases and J by 6 bases, with 15 bases between. This CDR3 is built from 15 residues. This CDR3 reads CASSYSRRGGAEQYF. CDR3 nucleotide sequence: TGTGCCAGCAGTTACTCGAGGCGGGGCGGCGCCGAGCAGTACTTC.